The 28 T cell receptor beta chains listed next were all sequenced from one sample in a study of CD8+ T cells in alopecia areata. The sample's treatment: oral pan-JAK inhibitor, 5-10 mg twice daily. The authors extracted RNA and reverse transcribed it into cDNA as the sequencing template. Generated by immunoSEQ multiplex PCR, the TCRdb table keeps only in-frame clones and is missing some. The sample lists around 200,000 clones, 40% to 65% seen once, with about a tenth in the top ten. The sequencing here drew on CD8+ T cells sorted from blood, taken at week 24, from a patient treated with tofacitinib. The receptor set was obtained from a human donor with alopecia areata.

Points on this clone: A read error may produce the germline difference seen at one junction end. The chain couples TRBV15 to TRBJ2-3; TRBD2 aligns across 7 bases. The CDR3 has 15 amino acids. Germline assignment: CDR1 LNHNV and CDR2 YYDKDF (reference sequence). Written as DNA, the CDR3 is TGTGCCACCAGCGCTCGGGAGCGGGGCACTGATACGCAGTATTTT. This translates into CATSARERGTDTQYF.

The CDR3 sequence is CASSPTEMNTEAFF. CDR3 DNA sequence: TGTGCCAGCAGTCCGACGGAGATGAACACTGAAGCTTTCTTT. J is TRBJ1-1 and V is TRBV6-5; D gene ambiguous. The ends were cut back, 5 bases at V and 0 bases at J, with 10 bases in the middle. The length of the CDR3 is 14 residues. In germline, CDR1 is MNHEY, CDR2 SVGAGI.

V and J are TRBV6-5 and TRBJ1-2, with TRBD1 matching 9 bases. V trimming: 2 bases; J trimming: 3 bases; junction bases outside the gene matches: 7. Germline V gene sequence: CDR1 MNHEY, CDR2 SVGAGI. This CDR3 comprises 16 residues. This chain's CDR3 is CASSYTTRQGDYGYTF. The CDR3 DNA reads TGTGCCAGCAGTTACACAACTCGACAGGGGGACTATGGCTACACCTTC.

This clone was seen more than once but under ten times. V gene TRBV13 combines with J gene TRBJ1-6, with a possible D match to TRBD1 (6 bases). V was cut by 5 bases and J by 18 bases, with 17 bases left in between. This CDR3 comprises 12 residues. The V gene's germline CDR1 is PRHDT and CDR2 FYEKMQ (reference sequence). CDR3 in DNA: TGTGCCAGCAGCCACTCCTCAGGGGAGCCCCACTTT. It specifies CASSHSSGEPHF.

V is TRBV6-5 and J is TRBJ1-3; D might be TRBD1 (5 bases). V gave up 4 bases and J gave up 0 bases, with 13 bases separating them. Germline V lookup: CDR1 MNHEY, CDR2 SVGAGI. The CDR3 runs to 16 residues. This CDR3 reads CASSSGRGLSGNTIYF. Here the CDR3 DNA reads TGTGCCAGCAGTTCGGGACGGGGCCTCTCTGGAAACACCATATATTTT.

The genes are TRBV30 and TRBJ2-1; the match to TRBD2 covers 11 bases. Unmatched junction bases numbered 16, after V lost 1 base and J lost 5 bases. Germline-derived CDR1 and CDR2 are GTSNPN and SVGIG (reference sequence). This CDR3 is built from 19 residues. This CDR3 reads CAWSGMSIRLAGFNNEQFF. The CDR3 DNA reads as TGTGCCTGGAGTGGAATGAGTATAAGACTAGCGGGGTTCAACAATGAGCAGTTCTTC.

V is TRBV25-1 and J is TRBJ2-2; possible D gene TRBD1, 6 bases. The CDR3 sequence is 13 residues long. Trimming removed 8 bases from V and 4 bases from J, with 11 bases in between. Per germline, CDR1 MGHDK and CDR2 SYGVNS. The CDR3: CASAGTLTGELFF. The DNA for the CDR3 is TGTGCCAGCGCCGGGACACTCACCGGGGAGCTGTTTTTT.

V and J are TRBV7-6 and TRBJ2-6; D gene unclear. CDR3 length equals 17 residues. Germline lookup yields CDR1 SGHVS and CDR2 FNYEAQ. The V end was cut by 5 bases, the J end by 1 base, with 15 bases between. The CDR3 coding sequence is TGTGCCAGCAGCGTACCCTTAGGTGATTCTGGGGCCAACGTCCTGACTTTC. Its protein product is CASSVPLGDSGANVLTF.

This chain joins TRBV7-6 and TRBJ2-5, with 12 bases identical to TRBD2. Trimming cost V 5 bases and J 5 bases; bases outside gene matches: 6. The germline V gene encodes CDR1 SGHVS and CDR2 FNYEAQ. CDR3 length: 15 amino acids. The CDR3 nucleotides read TGTGCCAGCAGCCTAGGGACTAGCGGGCCGGAGACCCAGTACTTC. Translated: CASSLGTSGPETQYF.

Note on this clone: Other DNA sequences in this sample translate to the same CDR3. The J gene is TRBJ2-7, the V gene TRBV30; D remains ambiguous. The CDR3 contains 11 residues. The germline V gene encodes CDR1 GTSNPN and CDR2 SVGIG (reference sequence). The V end lost 0 bases, the J end lost 3 bases, and 3 bases lay between the germline ends. This CDR3 reads CAWSVNYEQYF. CDR3 bases: TGTGCCTGGAGTGTGAACTACGAGCAGTACTTC. Based on the CDR3 plus reference TRBV30 and TRBJ2-7, the full variable domain is SQTIHQWPATLVQPVGSPLSLECTVEGTSNPNLYWYRQAAGRGLQLLFYSVGIGQISSEVPQNLSASRPQDRQFILSSKKLLLSDSGFYLCAWSVNYEQYFGPGTRLTVT.

This clone was seen a few times. The chain recombines TRBV30 with TRBJ2-6; 11 bases line up with TRBD1. V shed 4 bases, J shed 2 bases, and the junction held 7 bases outside the gene matches. CDR3 length: 17 amino acids. Germline-derived CDR1 and CDR2 are GTSNPN and SVGIG (reference sequence). CDR3 nucleotides: TGTGCCTGGAAATATCGGGACAGGGGGACTGGGGCCAACGTCCTGACTTTC. The encoded protein is CAWKYRDRGTGANVLTF. Full variable domain (rest looked up from reference TRBV30 and TRBJ2-6): SQTIHQWPATLVQPVGSPLSLECTVEGTSNPNLYWYRQAAGRGLQLLFYSVGIGQISSEVPQNLSASRPQDRQFILSSKKLLLSDSGFYLCAWKYRDRGTGANVLTFGAGSRLTVL.

The V call is TRBV11-2, the J call TRBJ2-2; TRBD2 agrees at 7 bases. The germline CDR1 and CDR2 sequences are SGHAT and FQNNGV. The CDR3 spans 15 residues. V was pared by 4 bases and J by 9 bases, with 11 bases of the junction left unmatched. CDR3 protein: CASSWGTERGRELFF. The DNA for the CDR3 is TGTGCCAGCAGCTGGGGGACTGAGCGGGGAAGGGAGCTGTTTTTT.

This chain uses TRBV6-4 with TRBJ2-3, with a weak D call TRBD2 (6 bases). Germline V CDR1 and CDR2: MRHNA, SNTAGT. The CDR3 is 13 amino acids. With 1 base removed from V and 5 bases from J, the gap between germline ends came to 7 bases. CDR3 residues: CASSDWGGDTQYF. The CDR3 DNA reads TGTGCCAGCAGTGACTGGGGAGGAGATACGCAGTATTTT.

This chain connects TRBV30 to TRBJ1-5; D ambiguous. There are 13 residues in the CDR3. The germline V gene encodes CDR1 GTSNPN and CDR2 SVGIG (reference sequence). V was clipped by 0 bases and J by 0 bases, with 3 bases between them. CDR3 coding DNA: TGTGCCTGGAGTGTAAATAGCAATCAGCCCCAGCATTTT. Encoded protein: CAWSVNSNQPQHF.

This sequence joins TRBV29-1 and TRBJ2-7; 7 positions match TRBD1. Per the germline V gene, CDR1 is SQVTM and CDR2 is ANQGSEA. With 6 bases clipped from V and 3 bases from J, the junction kept 8 bases outside the gene matches. The CDR3 covers 13 residues. The CDR3 bases are TGCAGCGTCAAAGGGGGACAGCACTACGAGCAGTACTTC. Its translation is CSVKGGQHYEQYF.

V gene TRBV27 combines with J gene TRBJ2-7, with D possibly TRBD2 on 6 matching bases. Trimming shortened V by 8 bases and J by 6 bases, and 11 bases separated the two germline ends. This CDR3 is built from 11 residues. Germline V lookup: CDR1 MNHEY, CDR2 SMNVEV (reference sequence). The DNA of the CDR3 is TGTGCCAGCGGGACCGGGGGCGAGCAGTACTTC. Translation gives CASGTGGEQYF.

The genes are TRBV27 and TRBJ2-3; D possibly corresponds to TRBD2 (6 bases). Trimming removed 5 bases from V and 2 bases from J, with 14 bases in between. The CDR3 is 15 amino acids. Germline assignment: CDR1 MNHEY and CDR2 SMNVEV (reference sequence). Written as DNA, the CDR3 is TGTGCCAGCAGTGGGACTCCAAACCCCACAGATACGCAGTATTTT. This codes for CASSGTPNPTDTQYF.

This rearrangement joins TRBV29-1 to TRBJ2-1, with a tentative D call TRBD1 (6 bases). Germline CDR1 is SQVTM and CDR2 is ANQGSEA. Trimming shortened V by 0 bases and J by 1 base, and 22 bases separated the two germline ends. The CDR3 covers 19 residues. CDR3 sequence: CSVEDPEVPRQVSYNEQFF. Written as DNA, the CDR3 is TGCAGCGTTGAAGACCCCGAAGTTCCTAGACAGGTTTCCTACAATGAGCAGTTCTTC.

The rearrangement joins TRBV6-5 to TRBJ2-7; D unclear. In germline, CDR1 is MNHEY, CDR2 SVGAGI. Deletions cut 6 bases from V and 3 bases from J, with 15 bases between. CDR3 length: 14 residues. The CDR3 spells CASSQTSGLYEQYF. The CDR3 DNA sequence: TGTGCCAGCAGCCAAACCTCCGGGCTCTACGAGCAGTACTTC.

The chain has TRBV2 and TRBJ1-2, with 7 bases that match TRBD1. The V segment lost 0 bases and the J segment 6 bases; nucleotides outside the gene matches: 4. Per germline, CDR1 SNHLY and CDR2 FYNNEI. The CDR3 has 14 amino acids. The CDR3 region is CASSEAQGMDGYTF. The CDR3 bases are TGTGCCAGCAGTGAAGCACAGGGGATGGATGGCTACACCTTC. Full variable domain (rest looked up from reference TRBV2 and TRBJ1-2): EPEVTQTPSHQVTQMGQEVILRCVPISNHLYFYWYRQILGQKVEFLVSFYNNEISEKSEIFDDQFSVERPDGSNFTLKIRSTKLEDSAMYFCASSEAQGMDGYTFGSGTRLTVV.

The gene calls are TRBV29-1 and TRBJ1-1; D may be TRBD1 (5 bases). CDR1 is SQVTM and CDR2 is ANQGSEA in the germline V gene. This CDR3 comprises 14 residues. V lost 2 bases, J lost 5 bases, and 15 bases lay in between. The DNA for the CDR3 is TGCAGCGTTGAAAACGGGAGGGGCGGAACTGAAGCTTTCTTT. It specifies CSVENGRGGTEAFF.

The rearrangement uses TRBV4-1 and TRBJ2-7; D is perhaps TRBD1 or TRBD2 (5 bases each). Germline CDR1 and CDR2: MGHRA and YSYEKL. V lost 4 bases, J lost 2 bases, and 15 bases lay in between. The CDR3 runs 15 residues. CDR3 in DNA: TGCGCCAGCAGCCCCCCAGGGACGGGTACCTACGAGCAGTACTTC. Residues: CASSPPGTGTYEQYF.

Notes on this clone: Other DNA sequences in this specimen translate into the identical CDR3. This chain uses TRBV19 with TRBJ1-1; 8 nucleotides match TRBD1. The CDR3 spans 13 residues. Germline V CDR1 and CDR2: LNHDA, SQIVND (reference sequence). After removal of 3 bases from V and 4 bases from J, the junction contained 1 base not matched to a gene. CDR3 nucleotides: TGTGCCAGTAGTATTACAGGGGGCACTGAAGCTTTCTTT. It translates to CASSITGGTEAFF. The full variable domain, completed using reference TRBV19 and TRBJ1-1, is DGGITQSPKYLFRKEGQNVTLSCEQNLNHDAMYWYRQDPGQGLRLIYYSQIVNDFQKGDIAEGYSVSREKKESFPLTVTSAQKNPTAFYLCASSITGGTEAFFGQGTRLTVV.

This clone was observed a handful of times. The chain links TRBV9 to TRBJ1-4; D is perhaps TRBD1 (6 bases). There are 15 residues in the CDR3. Germline lookup yields CDR1 SGDLS and CDR2 YYNGEE. V was cut by 0 bases and J by 8 bases, with 14 bases left in between. The CDR3 here is CASSVEGTSTEKLFF. CDR3 coding DNA: TGTGCCAGCAGCGTAGAGGGGACATCCACCGAAAAACTGTTTTTT.

This sequence joins TRBV18 and TRBJ2-1, with D unclear. Germline V gene lookup returns CDR1 KGHSH and CDR2 LQKENI. With 6 bases removed from V and 8 bases from J, the gap between germline ends came to 11 bases. The CDR3 loop spans 12 amino acids. The CDR3 coding sequence is TGTGCCAGCTCCCCAACTACCGATGAGCAGTTCTTC. It yields the protein CASSPTTDEQFF.

The V gene is TRBV29-1, the J gene TRBJ2-7, with 7 bases matching TRBD1. Per germline, CDR1 SQVTM and CDR2 ANQGSEA. Germline trimming cut 1 base from V and 2 bases from J; bases unmatched to any gene: 5. The CDR3 has 14 residues. The CDR3 region is CSVEGGDRAYEQYF. The CDR3 region has the DNA TGCAGCGTTGAAGGAGGCGACAGGGCCTACGAGCAGTACTTC.

This chain uses TRBV27 with TRBJ2-2; D not resolved. Trimming left V 0 bases short and J 3 bases short, with 11 bases between. Germline V lookup: CDR1 MNHEY, CDR2 SMNVEV (reference sequence). The CDR3 loop spans 16 amino acids. The CDR3 coding sequence is TGTGCCAGCAGTTTATCCCACAGCTTTTACACCGGGGAGCTGTTTTTT. This gives the protein CASSLSHSFYTGELFF.

This clone was seen only a few times. The CDR3 protein is CASSPGSTDTQYF. Written as DNA, the CDR3 is TGTGCCAGCAGCCCCGGCAGCACAGATACGCAGTATTTT. The chain is built from TRBV7-9 and TRBJ2-3, with D unclear. Germline V gene lookup returns CDR1 SEHNR and CDR2 FQNEAQ (reference sequence). The CDR3 sequence is 13 residues long. Trimming removed 5 bases at V and 0 bases at J, with 6 bases between.